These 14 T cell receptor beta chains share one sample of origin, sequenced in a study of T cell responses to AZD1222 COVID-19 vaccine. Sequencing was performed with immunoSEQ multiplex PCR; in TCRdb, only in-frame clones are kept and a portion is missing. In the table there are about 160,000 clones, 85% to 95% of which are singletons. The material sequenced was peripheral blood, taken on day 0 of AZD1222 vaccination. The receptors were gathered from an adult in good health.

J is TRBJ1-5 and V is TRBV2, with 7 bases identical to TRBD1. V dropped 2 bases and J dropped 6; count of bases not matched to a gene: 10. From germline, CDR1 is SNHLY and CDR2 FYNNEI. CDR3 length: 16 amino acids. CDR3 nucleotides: TGTGCCAGCAGTGAAAGGGGGCGCGGTAGTATTCAGCCCCAGCATTTT. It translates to CASSERGRGSIQPQHF.

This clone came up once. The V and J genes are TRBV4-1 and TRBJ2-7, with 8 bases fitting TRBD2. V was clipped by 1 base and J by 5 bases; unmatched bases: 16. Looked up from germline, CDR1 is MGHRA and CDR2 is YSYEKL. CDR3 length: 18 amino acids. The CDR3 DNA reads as TGCGCCAGCAGCCAAGCGAGTCGGGGGGGCCAGGCACTCCACGAGCAGTACTTC. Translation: CASSQASRGGQALHEQYF.

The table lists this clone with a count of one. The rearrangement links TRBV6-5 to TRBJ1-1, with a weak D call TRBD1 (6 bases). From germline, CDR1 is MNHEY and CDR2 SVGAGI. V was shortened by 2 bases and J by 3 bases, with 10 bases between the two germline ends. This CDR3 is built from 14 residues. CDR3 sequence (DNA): TGTGCCAGCAGTTACCTACAGGGAGACACTGAAGCTTTCTTT. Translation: CASSYLQGDTEAFF.

CDR3 sequence (DNA): TGTGCCAGCAGCTTAGGAGAGGACTATGGCTACACCTTC. It is translated as CASSLGEDYGYTF. V gene TRBV7-2 combines with J gene TRBJ1-2; D gene uncertain. Trimming shortened V by 1 base and J by 3 bases, and 6 bases separated the two germline ends. The CDR3 covers 13 residues. Per germline, CDR1 SGHTA and CDR2 FQGNSA.

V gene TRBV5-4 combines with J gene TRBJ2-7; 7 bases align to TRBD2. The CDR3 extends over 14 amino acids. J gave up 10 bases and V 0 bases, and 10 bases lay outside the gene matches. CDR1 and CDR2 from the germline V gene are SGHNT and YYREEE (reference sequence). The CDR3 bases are TGTGCCAGCAGCTTGGGGGCCGGGGAGGGCTACCAGTACTTC. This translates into CASSLGAGEGYQYF.

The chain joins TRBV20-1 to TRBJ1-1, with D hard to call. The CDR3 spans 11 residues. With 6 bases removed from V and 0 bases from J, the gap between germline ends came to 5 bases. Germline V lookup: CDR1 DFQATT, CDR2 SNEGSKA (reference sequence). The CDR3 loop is CSAILNTEAFF. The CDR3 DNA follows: TGCAGTGCCATCTTGAACACTGAAGCTTTCTTT.

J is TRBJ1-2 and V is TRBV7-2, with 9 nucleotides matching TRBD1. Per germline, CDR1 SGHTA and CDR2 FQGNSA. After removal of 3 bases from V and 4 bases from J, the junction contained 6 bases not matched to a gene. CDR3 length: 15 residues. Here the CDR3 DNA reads TGTGCCAGCAGCTTCGGGACAGGGAGTTTCTATGGCTACACCTTC. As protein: CASSFGTGSFYGYTF. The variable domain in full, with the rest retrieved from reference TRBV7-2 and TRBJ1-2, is GAGVSQSPSNKVTEKGKDVELRCDPISGHTALYWYRQSLGQGLEFLIYFQGNSAPDKSGLPSDRFSAERTGGSVSTLTIQRTQQEDSAVYLCASSFGTGSFYGYTFGSGTRLTVV.

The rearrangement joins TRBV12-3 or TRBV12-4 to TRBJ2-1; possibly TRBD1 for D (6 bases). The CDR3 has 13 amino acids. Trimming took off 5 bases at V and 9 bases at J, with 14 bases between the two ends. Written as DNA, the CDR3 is TGTGCCAGCAGTCGGGACACGGTCGTTGAGCAGTTCTTC. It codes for CASSRDTVVEQFF.

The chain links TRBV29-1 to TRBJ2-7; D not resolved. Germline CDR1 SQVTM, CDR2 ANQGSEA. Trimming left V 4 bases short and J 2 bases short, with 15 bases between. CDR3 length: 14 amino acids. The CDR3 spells CSVALRPGPYEQYF. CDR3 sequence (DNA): TGCAGCGTTGCCCTTCGGCCAGGCCCCTACGAGCAGTACTTC.

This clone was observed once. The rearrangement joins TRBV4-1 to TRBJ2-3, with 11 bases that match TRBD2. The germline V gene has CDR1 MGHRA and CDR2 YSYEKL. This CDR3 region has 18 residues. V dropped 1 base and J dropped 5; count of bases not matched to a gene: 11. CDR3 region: CASSQGRGSGGAGDTQYF. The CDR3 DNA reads TGCGCCAGCAGCCAAGGACGTGGTAGCGGGGGGGCCGGAGATACGCAGTATTTT.

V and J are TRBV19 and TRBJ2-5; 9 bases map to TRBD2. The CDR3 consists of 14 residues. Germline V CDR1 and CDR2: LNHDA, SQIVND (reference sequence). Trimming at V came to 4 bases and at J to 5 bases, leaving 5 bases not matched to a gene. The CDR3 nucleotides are TGTGCCAGTAGTAAAGCGGGGGGCCGGGAGACCCAGTACTTC. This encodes CASSKAGGRETQYF.

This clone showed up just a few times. CDR3 nucleotide sequence: TGTGCCTACGGGGTGTACGAGCAGTACTTC. Translation gives CAYGVYEQYF. This chain links TRBV30 with TRBJ2-7, with D perhaps TRBD2 (5 bases). From germline, CDR1 is GTSNPN and CDR2 SVGIG (reference sequence). The CDR3 covers 10 residues. Trimming left V 7 bases short and J 4 bases short, with 8 bases between.

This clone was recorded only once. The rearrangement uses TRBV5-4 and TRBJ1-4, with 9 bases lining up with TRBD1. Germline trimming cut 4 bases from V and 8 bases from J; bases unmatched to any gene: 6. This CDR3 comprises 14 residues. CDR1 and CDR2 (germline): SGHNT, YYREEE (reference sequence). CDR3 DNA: TGTGCCAGCAGCCCGACAGGGGGTGAGGAAAAACTGTTTTTT. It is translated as CASSPTGGEEKLFF.

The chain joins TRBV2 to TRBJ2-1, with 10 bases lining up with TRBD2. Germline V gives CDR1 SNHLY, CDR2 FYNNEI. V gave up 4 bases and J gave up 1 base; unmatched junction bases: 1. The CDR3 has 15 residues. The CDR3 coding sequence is TGTGCCAGCAGTGCACTAGCGGGGTCCTACAATGAGCAGTTCTTC. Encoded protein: CASSALAGSYNEQFF.